These 2 T cell receptor beta chains share one sample of origin, sequenced in a study of monozygotic twins with inflammatory bowel disease. TCRdb re-called the 5' RACE reads and catalogs CDR3 proteins one per entry, DNA excluded. The sample features about 110,000 distinct CDR3 sequences, with over 10% in its top ten. The sequenced sample consisted of blood. The receptor set was obtained from a human donor with ulcerative colitis or Crohn's disease, or a healthy co-twin of an affected twin (not recorded which).

The gene calls are TRBV18 and TRBJ2-2. The CDR3 has 14 residues. Germline loops: CDR1 KGHSH, CDR2 LQKENI. CDR3 in amino acids: CASSPPRHTGELFF.

The chain carries TRBV7-3 and TRBJ2-3; absent DNA, TCRdb's TRBD2 call cannot be checked. The CDR3 totals 17 residues. CDR1 SGHTA and CDR2 FQGTGA come from the germline V gene. CDR3 protein: CASSLRPPGPAGDTQYF.